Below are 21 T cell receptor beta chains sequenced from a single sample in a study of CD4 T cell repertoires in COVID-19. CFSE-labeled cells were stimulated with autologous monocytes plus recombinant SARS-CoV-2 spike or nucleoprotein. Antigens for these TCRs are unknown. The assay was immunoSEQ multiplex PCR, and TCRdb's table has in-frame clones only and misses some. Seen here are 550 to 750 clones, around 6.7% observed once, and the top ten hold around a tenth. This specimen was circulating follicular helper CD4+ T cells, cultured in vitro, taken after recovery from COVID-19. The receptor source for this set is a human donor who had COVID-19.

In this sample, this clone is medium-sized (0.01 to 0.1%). In DNA, the CDR3 is TGCGCCAGCAGCCAAGTGCAGCCTGGAAACACCATATATTTT. As protein: CASSQVQPGNTIYF. This sequence joins TRBV4-1 and TRBJ1-3, with D hard to call. Trimming stripped 1 base from V and 2 bases from J, with 6 bases between. In germline, CDR1 is MGHRA, CDR2 YSYEKL. This CDR3 region has 14 residues.

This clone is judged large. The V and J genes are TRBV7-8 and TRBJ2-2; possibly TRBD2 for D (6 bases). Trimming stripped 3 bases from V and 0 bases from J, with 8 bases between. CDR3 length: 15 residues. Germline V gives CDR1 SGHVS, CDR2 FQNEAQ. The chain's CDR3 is CASSFSGSNTGELFF. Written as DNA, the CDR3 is TGTGCCAGCAGCTTTAGCGGTTCGAACACCGGGGAGCTGTTTTTT.

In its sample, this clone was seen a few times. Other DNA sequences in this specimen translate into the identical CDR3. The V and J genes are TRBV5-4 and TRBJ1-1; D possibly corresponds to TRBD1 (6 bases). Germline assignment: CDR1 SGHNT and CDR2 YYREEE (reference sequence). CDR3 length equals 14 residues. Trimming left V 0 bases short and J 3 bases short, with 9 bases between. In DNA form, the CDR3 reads TGTGCCAGCAGCTTGGACAGGGTCGACACTGAAGCTTTCTTT. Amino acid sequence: CASSLDRVDTEAFF.

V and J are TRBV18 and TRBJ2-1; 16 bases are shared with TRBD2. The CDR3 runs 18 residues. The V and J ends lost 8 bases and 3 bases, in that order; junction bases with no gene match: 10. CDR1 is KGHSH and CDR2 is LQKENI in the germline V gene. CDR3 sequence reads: CASTPGLAGGGDYNEQFF. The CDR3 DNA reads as TGTGCCAGCACGCCGGGACTAGCGGGAGGGGGGGACTACAATGAGCAGTTCTTC.

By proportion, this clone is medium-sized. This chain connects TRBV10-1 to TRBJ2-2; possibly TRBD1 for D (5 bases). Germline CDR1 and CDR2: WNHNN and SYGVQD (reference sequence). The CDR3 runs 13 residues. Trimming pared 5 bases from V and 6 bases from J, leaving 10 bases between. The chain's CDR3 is CASSPRVPGELFF. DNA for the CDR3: TGCGCCAGCAGTCCCAGGGTACCCGGGGAGCTGTTTTTT.

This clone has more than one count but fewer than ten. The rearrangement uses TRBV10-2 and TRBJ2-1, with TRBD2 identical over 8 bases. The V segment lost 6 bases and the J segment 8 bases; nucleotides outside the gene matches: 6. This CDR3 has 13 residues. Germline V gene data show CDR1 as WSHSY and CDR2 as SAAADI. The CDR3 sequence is CASSGTRGDEQFF. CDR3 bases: TGCGCCAGCAGCGGGACTAGAGGAGATGAGCAGTTCTTC.

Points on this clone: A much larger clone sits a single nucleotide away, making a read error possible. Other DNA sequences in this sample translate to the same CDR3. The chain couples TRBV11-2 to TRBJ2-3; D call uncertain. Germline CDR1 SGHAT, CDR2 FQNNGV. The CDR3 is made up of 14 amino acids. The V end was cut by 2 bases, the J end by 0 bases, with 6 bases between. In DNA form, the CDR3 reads TGTGCCAGCAGCTTAAGCATTAGCACAGATACGCAGTATTTT. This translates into CASSLSISTDTQYF.

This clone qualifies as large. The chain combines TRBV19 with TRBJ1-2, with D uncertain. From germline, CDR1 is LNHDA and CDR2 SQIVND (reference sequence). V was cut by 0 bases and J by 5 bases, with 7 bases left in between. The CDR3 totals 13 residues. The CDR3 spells CASSIDRVYGYTF. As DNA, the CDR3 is TGTGCCAGTAGTATAGATCGGGTTTATGGCTACACCTTC.

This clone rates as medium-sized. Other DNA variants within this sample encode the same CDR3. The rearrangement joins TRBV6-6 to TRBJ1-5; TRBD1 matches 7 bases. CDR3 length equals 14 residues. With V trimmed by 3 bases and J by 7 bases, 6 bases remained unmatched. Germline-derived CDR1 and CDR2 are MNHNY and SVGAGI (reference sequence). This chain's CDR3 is CASSYPEGGQPQHF. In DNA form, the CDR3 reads TGTGCCAGCAGTTATCCGGAAGGGGGCCAGCCCCAGCATTTT.

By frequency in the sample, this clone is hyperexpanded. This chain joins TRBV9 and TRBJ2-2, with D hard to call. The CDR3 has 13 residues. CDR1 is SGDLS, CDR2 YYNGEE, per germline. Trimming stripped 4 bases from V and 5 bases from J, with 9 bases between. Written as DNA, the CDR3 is TGTGCCAGCAGCCCCCGCAGGACCGGGGAGCTGTTTTTT. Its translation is CASSPRRTGELFF.

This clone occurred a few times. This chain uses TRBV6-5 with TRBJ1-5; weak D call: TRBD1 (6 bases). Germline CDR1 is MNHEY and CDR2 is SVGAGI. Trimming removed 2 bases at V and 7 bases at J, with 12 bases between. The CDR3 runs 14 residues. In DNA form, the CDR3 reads TGTGCCAGCAGTTACCCCGAGGGGGGCCAGCCCCAGCATTTT. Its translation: CASSYPEGGQPQHF.

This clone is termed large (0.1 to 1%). CDR3 sequence: CASSGTGSTDTQYF. CDR3 nucleotides: TGTGCCAGCAGCGGGACAGGGAGCACAGATACGCAGTATTTT. This chain uses TRBV7-9 with TRBJ2-3; TRBD1 matches at 9 bases. V trimming: 5 bases; J trimming: 0 bases; junction bases outside the gene matches: 0. CDR3 length: 14 amino acids. Germline V gene sequence: CDR1 SEHNR, CDR2 FQNEAQ (reference sequence). The complete variable domain, with remaining parts taken from reference TRBV7-9 and TRBJ2-3, reads DTGVSQNPRHKITKRGQNVTFRCDPISEHNRLYWYRQTLGQGPEFLTYFQNEAQLEKSRLLSDRFSAERPKGSFSTLEIQRTEQGDSAMYLCASSGTGSTDTQYFGPGTRLTVL.

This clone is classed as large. CDR3 loop: CASSSPGGGGHGYTF. The CDR3 DNA follows: TGTGCCAGCAGTTCTCCGGGAGGAGGGGGCCATGGCTACACCTTC. V and J are TRBV27 and TRBJ1-2; TRBD1 matches at 7 bases. Per the germline V gene, CDR1 is MNHEY and CDR2 is SMNVEV (reference sequence). The ends lost 4 bases at V and 6 bases at J; junction bases unmatched: 11. The CDR3 is 15 amino acids.

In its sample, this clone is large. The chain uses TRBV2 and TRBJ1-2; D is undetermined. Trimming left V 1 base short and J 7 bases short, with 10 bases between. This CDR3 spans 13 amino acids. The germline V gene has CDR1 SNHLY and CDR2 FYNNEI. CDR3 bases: TGTGCCAGCAGTGAAGACACTCGGGGTGGCTACACCTTC. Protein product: CASSEDTRGGYTF.

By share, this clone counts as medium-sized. The CDR3 nucleotides are TGCGCCAGCAGCACTACTGGGGGAATCTACGAGCAGTACTTC. Residues: CASSTTGGIYEQYF. The chain links TRBV5-1 to TRBJ2-7, with D possibly called TRBD1 or TRBD2 (5 bases each). This CDR3 region has 14 residues. V dropped 4 bases and J dropped 3 bases, with 14 bases sitting between them. In germline, CDR1 is SGHRS, CDR2 YFSETQ. Supplemented by reference TRBV5-1 and TRBJ2-7, the full variable domain reads KAGVTQTPRYLIKTRGQQVTLSCSPISGHRSVSWYQQTPGQGLQFLFEYFSETQRNKGNFPGRFSGRQFSNSRSEMNVSTLELGDSALYLCASSTTGGIYEQYFGPGTRLTVT.

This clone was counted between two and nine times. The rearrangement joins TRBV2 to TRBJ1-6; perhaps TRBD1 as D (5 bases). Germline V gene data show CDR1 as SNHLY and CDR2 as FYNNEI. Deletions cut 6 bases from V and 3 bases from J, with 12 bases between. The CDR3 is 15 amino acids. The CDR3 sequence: CASRRQLGYNSPLHF. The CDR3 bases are TGTGCCAGCAGACGACAGTTGGGCTATAATTCACCCCTCCACTTT.

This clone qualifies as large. CDR3 protein: CASSPQLNTEAFF. The CDR3 nucleotides read TGTGCCAGCAGTCCCCAGTTGAACACTGAAGCTTTCTTT. This chain links TRBV12-3 or TRBV12-4 with TRBJ1-1; D ambiguous. V lost 5 bases and J lost 0, with 7 bases in between. The CDR3 consists of 13 residues.

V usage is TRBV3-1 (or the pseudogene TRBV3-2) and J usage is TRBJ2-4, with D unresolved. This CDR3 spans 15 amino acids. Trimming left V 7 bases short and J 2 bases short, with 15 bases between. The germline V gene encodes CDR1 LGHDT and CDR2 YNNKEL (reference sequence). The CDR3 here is CASNMEFLTKNIQYF. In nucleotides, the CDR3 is TGTGCCAGCAACATGGAGTTTCTGACCAAAAACATTCAGTACTTC.

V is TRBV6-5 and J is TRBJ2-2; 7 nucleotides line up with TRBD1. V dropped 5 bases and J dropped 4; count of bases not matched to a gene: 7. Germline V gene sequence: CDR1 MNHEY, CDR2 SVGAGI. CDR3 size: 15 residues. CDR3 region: CASSIRDRTTGELFF. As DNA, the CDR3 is TGTGCCAGCAGTATAAGGGACAGAACCACCGGGGAGCTGTTTTTT.

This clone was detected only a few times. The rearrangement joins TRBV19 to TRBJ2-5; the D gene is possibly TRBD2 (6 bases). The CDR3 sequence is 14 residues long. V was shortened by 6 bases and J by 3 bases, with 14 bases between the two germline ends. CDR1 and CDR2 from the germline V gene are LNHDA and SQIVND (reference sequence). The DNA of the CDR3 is TGTGCCAGTAGCATGGGACTCAGCAAAGAGACCCAGTACTTC. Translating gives CASSMGLSKETQYF.

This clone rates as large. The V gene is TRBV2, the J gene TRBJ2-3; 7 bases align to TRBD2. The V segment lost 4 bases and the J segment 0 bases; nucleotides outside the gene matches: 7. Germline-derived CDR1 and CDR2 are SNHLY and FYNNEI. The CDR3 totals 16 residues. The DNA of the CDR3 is TGTGCCAGCAGTGTGCAGCGGGGACTTAGCACAGATACGCAGTATTTT. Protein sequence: CASSVQRGLSTDTQYF.